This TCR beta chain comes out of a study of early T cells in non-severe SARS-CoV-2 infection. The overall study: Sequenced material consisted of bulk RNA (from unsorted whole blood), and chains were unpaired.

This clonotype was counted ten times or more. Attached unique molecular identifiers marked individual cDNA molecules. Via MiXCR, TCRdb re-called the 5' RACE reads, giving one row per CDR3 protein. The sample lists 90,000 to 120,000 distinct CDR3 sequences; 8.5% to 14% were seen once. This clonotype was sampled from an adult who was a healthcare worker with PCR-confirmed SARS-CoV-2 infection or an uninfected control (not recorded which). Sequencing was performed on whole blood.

CDR3 sequence: CASSFLKGPGGSNQPQHF. The CDR3 DNA reads as TGTGCCAGCAGTTTTCTTAAGGGGCCGGGAGGTAGCAATCAGCCCCAGCATTTT. The chain couples TRBV28 to TRBJ1-5; a weak D match, TRBD1 (5 bases). With 3 bases removed from V and 0 bases from J, the gap between germline ends came to 18 bases. Germline CDR1 and CDR2: MDHEN and SYDVKM. The CDR3 is 18 residues long.